The entry below describes one T cell receptor (beta chain). As yet, its antigen is unknown. The record originates from a study of cytomegalovirus exposure and HLA in healthy donors. Study-wide context: Falling in the Caucasian-associated ancestry cluster were about 83% of approximately 410 genotyped donors.

Notes on the study in general: Analysis was carried out at a later point, and it linked a missense DCLRE1C variant to TCR beta V- and J-gene trimming. Analysis performed later showed TCR beta chains linked to HLA being more clonally expanded than equally common others. The study assumed roughly uniform donor sequencing depth for presence/absence analyses.

The primer mix had 60 Vbeta and 13 Jbeta primers. Only in-frame clones appear in the TCRdb table, and some are missing; sequencing was by immunoSEQ multiplex PCR. The table has a few hundred thousand clones, around 90% seen once. V lost 0 bases and J lost 8; bases outside the gene matches: 17. The CDR3 is 19 amino acids. Germline CDR1 KGHSH, CDR2 LQKENI. The sequenced sample consisted of PBMCs. The receptor was isolated from a girl under 10 years old in good health and CMV-seronegative. V gene TRBV18 combines with J gene TRBJ2-1; 9 bases line up with TRBD2. The CDR3 loop is CASSPPSGGRQVMGHEQFF. The CDR3 DNA sequence: TGTGCCAGCTCACCACCGAGCGGGGGGCGGCAGGTTATGGGGCATGAGCAGTTCTTC.